Listed here are 22 T cell receptor beta chains from one sample, sequenced in a study of blood T cell repertoires in COVID-19. Profiling relied on immunoSEQ multiplex PCR, and the TCRdb table lists in-frame clones only, not all of them. The sample yields 100,000 to 150,000 clones, 65% to 90% seen once. Specimen: peripheral blood. The receptor source for this set is a man aged 80 or over with active or convalescent COVID-19.

V usage is TRBV19 and J usage is TRBJ1-6, with D perhaps TRBD1 (6 bases). Trimming cost V 6 bases and J 8 bases, with 23 bases left between them. The CDR3 consists of 17 residues. Germline CDR1 reads LNHDA; CDR2 reads SQIVND (reference sequence). This CDR3 reads CASSVRRQGMGDSPLHF. The CDR3 DNA follows: TGTGCCAGTAGCGTCAGACGTCAGGGGATGGGGGATTCACCCCTCCACTTT.

The chain links TRBV29-1 to TRBJ1-1; a weak D match, TRBD1 (5 bases). CDR3 length: 12 residues. Trimming left V 6 bases short and J 8 bases short, with 16 bases between. Germline lookup yields CDR1 SQVTM and CDR2 ANQGSEA. The CDR3 loop reads CSVWGLHLEAFF. The CDR3 coding sequence is TGCAGCGTCTGGGGCCTACACCTGGAAGCTTTCTTT.

The V call is TRBV18, the J call TRBJ1-5; perhaps TRBD1 as D (5 bases). Between the trimmed V and J ends, which lost 2 bases and 7 bases, there was a span of 15 bases. Per germline, CDR1 KGHSH and CDR2 LQKENI. This CDR3 is built from 15 residues. This CDR3 reads CASSPVDNMRQPQHF. The CDR3 DNA follows: TGTGCCAGCTCACCAGTGGACAACATGAGACAGCCCCAGCATTTT.

The chain employs TRBV7-6 and TRBJ2-7, with 11 bases matching TRBD1. Germline V gives CDR1 SGHVS, CDR2 FNYEAQ. This CDR3 comprises 16 residues. The V segment lost 1 base and the J segment 5 bases; nucleotides outside the gene matches: 7. The DNA for the CDR3 is TGTGCCAGCAGCTTAGGAGGACAGGGGGCTTATAACGAGCAGTACTTC. Encoded protein: CASSLGGQGAYNEQYF.

The J gene is TRBJ1-5, the V gene TRBV18, with 8 bases matching TRBD1. CDR3 length: 15 residues. Germline CDR1 KGHSH, CDR2 LQKENI. V dropped 2 bases and J dropped 7; count of bases not matched to a gene: 7. CDR3 sequence: CASSPTGGLRQPQHF. DNA of the CDR3: TGTGCCAGCTCACCAACAGGGGGACTAAGACAGCCCCAGCATTTT.

The J gene is TRBJ2-2, the V gene TRBV7-6; 10 positions match TRBD2. Germline values: CDR1 SGHVS, CDR2 FNYEAQ. The CDR3 is 16 amino acids. Losses at the gene ends were 2 bases for V and 0 bases for J; bases not matched to a gene: 0. This CDR3 reads CASSLTSGTNTGELFF. The CDR3 nucleotides are TGTGCCAGCAGCTTAACTAGCGGGACGAACACCGGGGAGCTGTTTTTT.

This rearrangement joins TRBV13 to TRBJ2-2; 7 nucleotides match TRBD2. The ends lost 7 bases at V and 6 bases at J; junction bases unmatched: 14. The length of the CDR3 is 16 residues. Germline V gene data show CDR1 as PRHDT and CDR2 as FYEKMQ (reference sequence). In nucleotides, the CDR3 is TGTGCCAGCACCCGCGGGAGCGGATATCGCGCCGGGGAGCTGTTTTTT. Translating gives CASTRGSGYRAGELFF. Using reference TRBV13 and TRBJ2-2 for the parts outside the CDR3, the full variable domain is AAGVIQSPRHLIKEKRETATLKCYPIPRHDTVYWYQQGPGQDPQFLISFYEKMQSDKGSIPDRFSAQQFSDYHSELNMSSLELGDSALYFCASTRGSGYRAGELFFGEGSRLTVL.

The table lists this clone with a count of one. The V call is TRBV2, the J call TRBJ1-6; 7 bases agree with TRBD1. CDR1 SNHLY and CDR2 FYNNEI come from the germline V gene. Trimming at V came to 5 bases and at J to 1 base, leaving 5 bases not matched to a gene. The CDR3 length is 16 residues. The CDR3 region is CASSRARGSYNSPLHF. As DNA, the CDR3 is TGTGCCAGCAGTAGGGCCAGGGGGTCCTATAATTCACCCCTCCACTTT.

The chain couples TRBV7-8 to TRBJ1-5; D gene unclear. The CDR3 loop spans 15 amino acids. Trimming shortened V by 0 bases and J by 1 base, and 7 bases separated the two germline ends. Per germline, CDR1 SGHVS and CDR2 FQNEAQ. CDR3 amino acids: CASSLAYGSNQPQHF. The CDR3 DNA is TGTGCCAGCAGCTTAGCGTACGGGAGCAATCAGCCCCAGCATTTT.

This clone was detected only once. V is TRBV6-1 and J is TRBJ1-2; D is uncertain. The CDR3 runs to 14 residues. The germline CDR1 and CDR2 sequences are MNHNS and SASEGT. The V gene lost 2 bases and the J gene lost 7 bases, with 14 bases spanning the gap. The CDR3 coding sequence is TGTGCCAGCAGTGAAAAGAGGGCAGCCCCTGGCTACACCTTC. It translates to CASSEKRAAPGYTF.

The gene calls are TRBV18 and TRBJ2-1, with D possibly matching TRBD1 (5 bases). Between the trimmed V and J ends, which lost 1 base and 0 bases, there was a span of 19 bases. Germline V gives CDR1 KGHSH, CDR2 LQKENI. The CDR3 spans 19 residues. The CDR3 reads CASSPLPRQGLRSYNEQFF. DNA for the CDR3: TGTGCCAGCTCACCACTTCCCCGTCAGGGCCTCCGCTCCTACAATGAGCAGTTCTTC.

The rearrangement joins TRBV7-9 to TRBJ1-4; D is unresolved. CDR3 length: 15 residues. Germline assignment: CDR1 SEHNR and CDR2 FQNEAQ (reference sequence). Trimming stripped 5 bases from V and 8 bases from J, with 18 bases between. The CDR3 DNA reads as TGTGCCAGCAGCCCCTCTAGCAGAAGTCGAGAAAAACTGTTTTTT. This translates into CASSPSSRSREKLFF. The entire variable domain, with the rest obtained from reference TRBV7-9 and TRBJ1-4, is as follows: DTGVSQNPRHKITKRGQNVTFRCDPISEHNRLYWYRQTLGQGPEFLTYFQNEAQLEKSRLLSDRFSAERPKGSFSTLEIQRTEQGDSAMYLCASSPSSRSREKLFFGSGTQLSVL.

V gene TRBV9 combines with J gene TRBJ1-1; the D gene is possibly TRBD1 (6 bases). V lost 3 bases to trimming and J lost 4 bases, with 16 bases between them. Germline values: CDR1 SGDLS, CDR2 YYNGEE. CDR3 length equals 15 residues. The CDR3 sequence is CASSAQGNGVTEAFF. The CDR3 DNA sequence: TGTGCCAGCAGCGCCCAGGGGAATGGCGTCACTGAAGCTTTCTTT.

The V and J genes are TRBV4-1 and TRBJ2-7, with TRBD1 matching over 11 bases. This CDR3 comprises 16 residues. J lost 7 bases, V lost 4 bases, and 12 bases had no gene match. Germline CDR1 is MGHRA and CDR2 is YSYEKL. In nucleotides, the CDR3 is TGCGCCAGCAGCCCCCACCAGGGACAGGGGGAAAGAGAGCAGTACTTC. Protein product: CASSPHQGQGEREQYF.

This clone was counted a few times. This chain links TRBV27 with TRBJ2-1, with a tentative D call TRBD1 (6 bases). V lost 5 bases, J lost 2 bases, and 13 bases lay in between. Germline loops: CDR1 MNHEY, CDR2 SMNVEV (reference sequence). The CDR3 spans 15 residues. The CDR3 DNA sequence: TGTGCCAGCAGTCTCTATGACAGGACCTACAATGAGCAGTTCTTC. Translation gives CASSLYDRTYNEQFF.

J is TRBJ2-5 and V is TRBV5-5, with TRBD1 as a possible D gene (5 bases). CDR3 length: 12 residues. Trimming cost V 5 bases and J 5 bases, with 10 bases left between them. Germline V gene data show CDR1 as SGHKS and CDR2 as YYEKEE (reference sequence). The CDR3: CASSQGEETQYF. CDR3 bases: TGTGCCAGCAGTCAGGGCGAGGAGACCCAGTACTTC.

The chain combines TRBV11-2 with TRBJ2-1; 8 positions agree with TRBD2. V was pared by 2 bases and J by 5 bases, with 11 bases of the junction left unmatched. Germline V gene data show CDR1 as SGHAT and CDR2 as FQNNGV. The CDR3 loop spans 17 amino acids. CDR3 nucleotide sequence: TGTGCCAGCAGCTTACTGGCTACGGGAGGGCAAAACAATGAGCAGTTCTTC. The encoded protein is CASSLLATGGQNNEQFF.

The chain carries TRBV4-1 and TRBJ1-1, with unresolved D. CDR3 length: 16 amino acids. Germline assignment: CDR1 MGHRA and CDR2 YSYEKL. The germline V and J ends were trimmed by 1 base and 4 bases, with 16 bases remaining between them. CDR3 nucleotides: TGCGCCAGCAGCCAAGTGCAGGTTCCGGGAACCACTGAAGCTTTCTTT. Translating it yields CASSQVQVPGTTEAFF.

The genes are TRBV5-1 and TRBJ2-2; D is unclear. V was pared by 4 bases and J by 4 bases, with 14 bases between. CDR1 and CDR2 from the germline V gene are SGHRS and YFSETQ. This CDR3 is built from 15 residues. The CDR3 spells CASSPPLGVTGELFF. CDR3 DNA: TGCGCCAGCAGCCCCCCTCTGGGCGTCACCGGGGAGCTGTTTTTT.

V is TRBV9 and J is TRBJ1-3; 7 bases fit TRBD1. Looked up from germline, CDR1 is SGDLS and CDR2 is YYNGEE. V shed 2 bases and J 4 bases; nucleotides not matched to a gene: 9. This CDR3 region has 16 residues. In DNA, the CDR3 is TGTGCCAGCAGCGTTGGACAGGTCGATCTGGGAAACACCATATATTTT. This gives the protein CASSVGQVDLGNTIYF.

The CDR3 region has the DNA TGTGCCAGCAGCCCGGCCGGTAGCGGGAACTTCGAGACCCAGTACTTC. Protein: CASSPAGSGNFETQYF. The chain recombines TRBV11-2 with TRBJ2-5; 8 nucleotides agree with TRBD2. The CDR3 runs to 16 residues. In germline, CDR1 is SGHAT, CDR2 FQNNGV. V lost 5 bases, J lost 5 bases, and 13 bases stayed unmatched.

The chain recombines TRBV4-1 with TRBJ1-4; TRBD1 matches at 10 bases. The germline V gene encodes CDR1 MGHRA and CDR2 YSYEKL. The CDR3 extends over 17 amino acids. V was clipped by 4 bases and J by 2 bases; unmatched bases: 7. CDR3 nucleotides: TGCGCCAGCAGCCTCGTTTGGACAGGGGGGACTAATGAAAAACTGTTTTTT. It specifies CASSLVWTGGTNEKLFF.